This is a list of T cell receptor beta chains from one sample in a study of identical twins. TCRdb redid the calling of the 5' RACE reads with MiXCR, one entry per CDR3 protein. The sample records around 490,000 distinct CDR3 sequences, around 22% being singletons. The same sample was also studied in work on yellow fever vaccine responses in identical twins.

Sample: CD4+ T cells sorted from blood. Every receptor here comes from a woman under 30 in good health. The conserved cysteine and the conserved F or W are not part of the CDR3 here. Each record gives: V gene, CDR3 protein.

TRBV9	ASSRNPPIDNEQF
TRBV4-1	ASSQDSGRAKNIQY
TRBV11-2	ASSVQVSGNTIY
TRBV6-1	ASSDYSNQPQH
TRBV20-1	TSSSGGGYT
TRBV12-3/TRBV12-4	ASSLTRSEQF
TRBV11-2	ASSLGGGWDTQY
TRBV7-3	ASSLTNTDTQY
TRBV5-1	ASSLEFTGELF
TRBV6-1	ASRGSLTDTQY
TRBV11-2	ASSPRGLQETQY
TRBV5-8	ASSPGQGFPSNEKLF
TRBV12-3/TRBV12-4	ASSFGDTLGETQY
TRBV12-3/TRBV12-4	ASSLVPPGELF
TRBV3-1	ASSRRLAGERETQY
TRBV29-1	SGKTGTSGIYEQY
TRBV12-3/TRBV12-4	ASSFAGQTYNEQF
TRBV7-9	ANKDRGLSYNEQF
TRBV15	ATSRGGKRGETQY
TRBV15	ATQRRTGTNEKLF
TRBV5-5	ASSWDRQSSGNTIY
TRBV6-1	ASSQGTSGWRYEQY
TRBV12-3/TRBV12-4	ASSWTPGTGELF
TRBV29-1	SVGMGRGTEAF
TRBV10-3	AISESGLMPYEQY
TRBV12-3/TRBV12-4	ASSSGQGPRWTQY
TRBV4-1	ASSQVTNTEAF
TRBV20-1	TLAGVGETQY
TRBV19	ASSMGYGYT
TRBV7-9	ASSLWQDKSTDTQY
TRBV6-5	ASSYTTSGEQF
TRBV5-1	ASSPAQGLAHTGELF
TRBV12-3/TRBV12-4	ASSLGTKETQY
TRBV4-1	ASSQEVTSGNEQF
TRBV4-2	ASSQEFRGAGANVLT
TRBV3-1	ASSPWTSGGAETQY
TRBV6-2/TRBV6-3	ASRIQATGELF
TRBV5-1	ASSEGTTFTDTQY
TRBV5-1	ASSPTGTRYNEQF
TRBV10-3	AISEKGRVMGGNQPQH
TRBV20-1	SASPLSSYNSPLH
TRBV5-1	ASSGLLGGGTEAF
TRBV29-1	SVAVGISNQPQH
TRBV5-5	ASSLGTVNSPLH
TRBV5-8	ASSLVLPGNTEAF
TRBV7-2	ASSPPPRVDIQY